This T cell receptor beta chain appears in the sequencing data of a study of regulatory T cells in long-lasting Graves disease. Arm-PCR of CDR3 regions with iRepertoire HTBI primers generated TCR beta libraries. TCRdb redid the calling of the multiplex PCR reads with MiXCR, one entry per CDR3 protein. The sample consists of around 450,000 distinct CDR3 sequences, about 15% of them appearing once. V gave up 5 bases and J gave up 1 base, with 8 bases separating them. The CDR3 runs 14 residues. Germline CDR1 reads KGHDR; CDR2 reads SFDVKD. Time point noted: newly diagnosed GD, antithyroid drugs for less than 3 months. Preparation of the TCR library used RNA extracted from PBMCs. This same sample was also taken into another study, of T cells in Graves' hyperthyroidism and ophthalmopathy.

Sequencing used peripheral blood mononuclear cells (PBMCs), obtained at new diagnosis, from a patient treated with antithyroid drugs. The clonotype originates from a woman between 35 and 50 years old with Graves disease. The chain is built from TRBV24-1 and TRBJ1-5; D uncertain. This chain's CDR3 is CATSGRRSNQPQHF. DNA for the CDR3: TGTGCCACCAGTGGTAGAAGGAGCAATCAGCCCCAGCATTTT.